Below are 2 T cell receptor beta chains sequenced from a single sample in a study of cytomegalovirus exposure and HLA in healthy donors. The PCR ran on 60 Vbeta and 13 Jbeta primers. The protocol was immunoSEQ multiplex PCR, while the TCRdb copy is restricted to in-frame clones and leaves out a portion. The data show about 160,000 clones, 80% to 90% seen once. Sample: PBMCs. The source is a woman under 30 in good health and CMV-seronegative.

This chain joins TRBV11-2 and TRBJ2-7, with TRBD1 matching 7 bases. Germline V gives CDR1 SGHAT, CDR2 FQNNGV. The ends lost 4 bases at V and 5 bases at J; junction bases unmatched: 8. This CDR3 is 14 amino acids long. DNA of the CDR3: TGTGCCAGCAGCTACTTAGTAGGGGGCCACGAGCAGTACTTC. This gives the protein CASSYLVGGHEQYF.

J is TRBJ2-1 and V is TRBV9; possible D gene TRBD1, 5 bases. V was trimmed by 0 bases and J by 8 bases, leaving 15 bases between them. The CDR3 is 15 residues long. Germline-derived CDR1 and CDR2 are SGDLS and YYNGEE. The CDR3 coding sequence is TGTGCCAGCAGCGTAGACGGAAGGGGCCGGGATGAGCAGTTCTTC. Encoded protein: CASSVDGRGRDEQFF. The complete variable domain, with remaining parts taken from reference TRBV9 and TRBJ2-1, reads DSGVTQTPKHLITATGQRVTLRCSPRSGDLSVYWYQQSLDQGLQFLIQYYNGEERAKGNILERFSAQQFPDLHSELNLSSLELGDSALYFCASSVDGRGRDEQFFGPGTRLTVL.